Listed here are 26 T cell receptor beta chains from one sample, sequenced in a study of monozygotic twins with inflammatory bowel disease. TCRdb re-called the 5' RACE reads, yielding one record per CDR3 amino acid sequence without DNA. Its table lists about 150,000 distinct CDR3 sequences. Material: blood. The origin of the receptors is a human donor with ulcerative colitis or Crohn's disease, or a healthy co-twin of an affected twin (not recorded which).

V usage is TRBV18 and J usage is TRBJ2-3. Germline V gene lookup returns CDR1 KGHSH and CDR2 LQKENI. The CDR3 loop spans 15 amino acids. The CDR3 loop is CASSPQGSRTDTQYF.

V is TRBV28 and J is TRBJ2-1. The CDR3 extends over 16 amino acids. Germline CDR1 and CDR2: MDHEN and SYDVKM. The CDR3 reads CASSLWIRSSYNEQFF.

The genes are TRBV7-9 and TRBJ2-7. Germline assignment: CDR1 SEHNR and CDR2 FQNEAQ (reference sequence). The CDR3 is made up of 14 amino acids. CDR3 protein: CASSFTGSSYEQYF.

CDR3 residues: CASSPAVGPGETQYF. This chain uses TRBV5-4 with TRBJ2-5; the TRBD2 assignment by TCRdb is unverifiable without DNA. Germline values: CDR1 SGHNT, CDR2 YYREEE (reference sequence). The CDR3 contains 15 residues.

The genes are TRBV5-1 and TRBJ2-3; TCRdb names TRBD1, which stays unverified in the absence of DNA. The germline gives CDR1 SGHRS, CDR2 YFSETQ. The CDR3 totals 14 residues. CDR3 in amino acids: CASSLEDIRDTQYF.

This chain uses TRBV6-5 with TRBJ2-5; TCRdb calls TRBD1, which cannot be checked without DNA. Germline lookup yields CDR1 MNHEY and CDR2 SVGAGI. The CDR3 has 14 residues. This CDR3 is CASSYSGGMETQYF.

The CDR3 protein is CASSLPGGVYNEQFF. The J gene is TRBJ2-1, the V gene TRBV28; without DNA, the TCRdb call of TRBD1 cannot be checked. CDR3 length: 15 amino acids. Germline lookup yields CDR1 MDHEN and CDR2 SYDVKM.

V is TRBV25-1 and J is TRBJ2-1; the D gene TCRdb calls, TRBD1, cannot be checked with no DNA. The CDR3 has 15 amino acids. Germline CDR1 and CDR2: MGHDK and SYGVNS. The CDR3 here is CASSDHGTGFREQFF.

V usage is TRBV4-1 and J usage is TRBJ2-7; the TRBD2 assignment by TCRdb is unverifiable without DNA. There are 14 residues in the CDR3. Germline loops: CDR1 MGHRA, CDR2 YSYEKL. The CDR3 spells CASSTTSGLYELYF.

The V call is TRBV5-1, the J call TRBJ2-1; TCRdb's D call, TRBD1, is unchecked because there is no DNA. This CDR3 has 13 residues. Germline V lookup: CDR1 SGHRS, CDR2 YFSETQ. CDR3 protein: CASRTGEGNEQFF.

This rearrangement joins TRBV6-1 to TRBJ1-5; the TCRdb call, TRBD1, lacks DNA for checking. This CDR3 has 15 amino acids. The germline gives CDR1 MNHNS, CDR2 SASEGT. CDR3 residues: CASSEIQGSYQPQHF.

This chain joins TRBV5-4 and TRBJ1-1. Germline CDR1 SGHNT, CDR2 YYREEE (reference sequence). The CDR3 runs 15 residues. The chain's CDR3 is CASSLRILRDTEAFF.

The rearrangement uses TRBV7-9 and TRBJ2-2; the TCRdb call, TRBD1, lacks DNA for checking. The CDR3 is 13 amino acids. Per the germline V gene, CDR1 is SEHNR and CDR2 is FQNEAQ (reference sequence). The CDR3 here is CASSRGGSGELFF.

The rearrangement joins TRBV12-2 to TRBJ2-2; TCRdb reports TRBD1, a call that lacks DNA to check it against. TRBV12-2 is noted as a pseudogene. There are 17 residues in the CDR3. The CDR3 sequence: CASRFPNPGRRTGELFF.

The V and J genes are TRBV10-3 and TRBJ2-1; the TCRdb D gene call, TRBD2, has no DNA to confirm it. CDR1 and CDR2 from the germline V gene are ENHRY and SYGVKD. The CDR3 is made up of 15 amino acids. The CDR3 is CAISETSGDYNEQFF.

The rearrangement uses TRBV12-3 or TRBV12-4 and TRBJ1-4; TCRdb outputs TRBD1, but without DNA this stays unchecked. The CDR3 has 15 residues. The CDR3 spells CASSFPRTGNEKLFF.

The chain couples TRBV7-2 to TRBJ1-5. The CDR3 has 17 amino acids. The germline CDR1 and CDR2 sequences are SGHTA and FQGNSA. The CDR3 loop reads CASSLVGGQKSNQPQHF.

This rearrangement joins TRBV14 to TRBJ1-1. The CDR3 runs 14 residues. CDR1 is SGHDN, CDR2 FVKESK, per germline. The CDR3 loop reads CASSQRVGGTEAFF.

V gene TRBV7-8 combines with J gene TRBJ1-1. Germline V CDR1 and CDR2: SGHVS, FQNEAQ. This CDR3 region has 13 residues. The CDR3 here is CASGRERGTEAFF.

The gene calls are TRBV20-1 and TRBJ2-5; TCRdb returns TRBD1, unconfirmable since there is no DNA. The germline V gene encodes CDR1 DFQATT and CDR2 SNEGSKA (reference sequence). This CDR3 is 15 amino acids long. CDR3 sequence: CSAHSGAESRETQYF.

The chain employs TRBV6-5 and TRBJ1-1. In germline, CDR1 is MNHEY, CDR2 SVGAGI. CDR3 length: 17 residues. CDR3 region: CASSYRLGFGHRTEAFF.

The chain joins TRBV20-1 to TRBJ2-2; TCRdb picks TRBD2, but there is no DNA to check that call. CDR1 is DFQATT, CDR2 SNEGSKA, per germline (reference sequence). This CDR3 has 15 amino acids. The CDR3 spells CSASRLAGSQGELFF.

The gene calls are TRBV11-2 and TRBJ1-1; with no DNA, the TCRdb D assignment of TRBD1 cannot be verified. CDR1 is SGHAT and CDR2 is FQNNGV in the germline V gene. The length of the CDR3 is 18 residues. CDR3 region: CASSTRGRGLMMNTEAFF.

The rearrangement uses TRBV10-3 and TRBJ2-7; the D call from TCRdb, TRBD2, cannot be confirmed without DNA. This CDR3 contains 14 residues. The germline gives CDR1 ENHRY, CDR2 SYGVKD. The CDR3 loop is CAISLTSGTYEQYF.

The rearrangement links TRBV3-1 to TRBJ1-1. The germline gives CDR1 LGHDT, CDR2 YNNKEL (reference sequence). This CDR3 comprises 17 residues. This chain's CDR3 is CASSHPSRGLPNTEAFF.

The CDR3 here is CASSLAGSVNTEAFF. J is TRBJ1-1 and V is TRBV5-1. This CDR3 spans 15 amino acids. The V gene's germline CDR1 is SGHRS and CDR2 YFSETQ.